A selection of T cell receptor beta chains follows, all from one sample in a study of PD-1 blockade in classical Hodgkin lymphoma. The data were produced by immunoSEQ multiplex PCR, yet TCRdb's version contains in-frame clones alone and is incomplete. The sample yields 89,000 or so clones, roughly 91% seen once. Sequencing was performed on peripheral blood mononuclear cells (PBMCs), taken before the second cycle of nivolumab. The source is a human donor with classical Hodgkin lymphoma. CDR3s include the opening cysteine and the closing phenylalanine or tryptophan. The order of the fields is clone size, D gene, V gene, J gene, CDR3 protein, CDR3 DNA. A D gene is named only where the DNA matches it firmly. Clone size is not always given. Where it is, it says once, few, many or a class for expanded clones.

>once|NA|TRBV30|TRBJ2-2
CAWYFPDTGELFF
TGTGCCTGGTACTTCCCTGACACCGGGGAGCTGTTTTTT
>NA|NA|TRBV7-9|TRBJ2-7
CASTGPTYEQYF
TGTGCCAGCACGGGGCCCACCTACGAGCAGTACTTC
>NA|TRBD1|TRBV5-4|TRBJ1-2
CASSFPDRVSYGYTF
TGTGCCAGCAGCTTCCCCGACAGGGTATCCTATGGCTACACCTTC
>once|NA|TRBV11-1|TRBJ1-2
CASSLVEPGPNGYTF
TGTGCCAGCAGCTTAGTTGAGCCAGGGCCTAATGGCTACACCTTC
>NA|NA|TRBV7-2|TRBJ1-2
CASSLMGGWDNYGYTF
TGTGCCAGCAGCTTGATGGGGGGCTGGGATAACTATGGCTACACCTTC
>NA|NA|TRBV27|TRBJ2-1
CASVGPWEQFF
TGTGCCAGCGTTGGCCCCTGGGAGCAGTTCTTC
>NA|TRBD1|TRBV5-6|TRBJ2-7
CASSLGQGSYEQYF
TGTGCCAGCAGCTTGGGACAGGGTAGTTACGAGCAGTACTTC
>NA|NA|TRBV6-5|TRBJ2-1
CASAGSYNEQFF
TGTGCCAGCGCGGGATCCTACAATGAGCAGTTCTTC
>NA|NA|TRBV11-3|TRBJ2-5
CASSFTPLGTQYF
TGTGCCAGCAGCTTCACACCTCTGGGGACCCAGTACTTC
>NA|NA|TRBV7-6|TRBJ2-3
CASSLFVDTQYF
TGTGCCAGCAGCTTATTCGTAGATACGCAGTATTTT
>NA|NA|TRBV6-1|TRBJ2-3
CASRLQGGPDTQYF
TGTGCCAGCAGACTACAGGGAGGCCCAGATACGCAGTATTTT
>NA|NA|TRBV6-1|TRBJ2-7
CASSEAADYEQYF
TGTGCCAGCAGTGAAGCGGCGGATTACGAGCAGTACTTC
>NA|NA|TRBV30|TRBJ1-5
CAWSLQGNQPQHF
TGTGCCTGGAGTTTACAGGGAAATCAGCCCCAGCATTTT